The clone carrying this TCR beta chain appeared many times. Its matching antigen is unknown. TCRdb re-analysed the 5' RACE reads in MiXCR, keeping a single row per CDR3 protein. Of a few hundred thousand distinct CDR3 sequences listed, around 10% are singletons. This record belongs to a study of T-cell memory formation after mild COVID-19. Study details: TCR clusters were mostly confined to one donor each.

Study results and limitations: SARS-CoV-2 specificity was not confirmed for second-wave clones peaking on day 37. Clones that shrank (day 15 to 85) were balanced CD4/CD8, whereas later expanders leaned CD4+.

The V end was cut by 2 bases, the J end by 2 bases, with 9 bases between. The CDR3 is 14 amino acids. This receptor was taken from a man aged 18 to 30 who had mild COVID-19 (a few samples of this study predate the infection). Cell type and time point are not known. Sequenced input: PBMCs or a T cell subset sorted from them (not recorded which). The chain links TRBV12-3 or TRBV12-4 to TRBJ2-5; D is unclear. As DNA, the CDR3 is TGTGCCAGCAGTTTACTTTCCAGACAAGAGACCCAGTACTTC. Its translation: CASSLLSRQETQYF.